This T cell receptor (beta chain) was found in a study of blood T cell repertoires in COVID-19. Turning to the study itself: Whether acute or convalescent, the COVID-19 samples came from the United States, Italy and Spain. In each case, the material was cDNA or gDNA derived from T cells, B-cell-depleted T cells, or PBMCs.

Authors' methods: Reference gene primer amplification in the assay estimated nucleated cell counts. Generated by immunoSEQ multiplex PCR, the TCRdb table keeps only in-frame clones and is missing some. That table is the source of V, J and clone size, and D and trimming were worked out from the DNA. The table lists a few hundred thousand clones, 85% to 90% of them singletons. The CDR3 extends over 15 amino acids. The origin of this receptor is a man in his forties or fifties with acute or convalescent COVID-19. The chain uses TRBV21-1 and TRBJ1-4; the listed D gene, TRBD1, was not tested against the DNA. TRBV21-1 is termed a pseudogene. Sequencing was carried out using peripheral blood. The DNA for the CDR3 is TGTGCCAGCAGCCGTCTGGCAGGGGGAGTGGAAAAACTGTTTTTT. Translating it yields CASSRLAGGVEKLFF.